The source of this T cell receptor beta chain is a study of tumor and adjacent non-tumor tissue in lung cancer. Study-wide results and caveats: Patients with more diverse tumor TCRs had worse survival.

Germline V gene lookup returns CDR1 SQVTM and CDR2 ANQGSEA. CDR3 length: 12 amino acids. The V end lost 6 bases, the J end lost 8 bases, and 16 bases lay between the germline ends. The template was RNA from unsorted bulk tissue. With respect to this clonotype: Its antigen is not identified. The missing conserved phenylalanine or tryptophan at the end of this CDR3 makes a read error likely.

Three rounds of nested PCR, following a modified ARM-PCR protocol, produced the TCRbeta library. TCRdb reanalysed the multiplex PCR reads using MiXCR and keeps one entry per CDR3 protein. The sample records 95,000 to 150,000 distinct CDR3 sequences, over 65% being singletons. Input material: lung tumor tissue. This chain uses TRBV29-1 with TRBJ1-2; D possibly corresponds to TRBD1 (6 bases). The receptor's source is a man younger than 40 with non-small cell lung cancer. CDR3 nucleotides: TGCAGCGTCACCCTGACAGGCGAAGGCTACACCCTC. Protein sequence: CSVTLTGEGYTL.